The 30 T cell receptor beta chains below come from one sample, sequenced in a study of molecular identifiers for immune sequencing clone quantification. TCRdb analysed the PCR reads with MiXCR anew, one entry per CDR3 protein. The sample includes 490,000 or so distinct CDR3 sequences, approximately 25% of them seen just once. Sequencing was carried out using naive CD8+ T cells from blood, with Jurkat cell RNA spiked in. Subset described: FACS-sorted CD8+CD4-CCR7+CD45RA+ naive T cells. Receptors were obtained from a human donor in good health. Some libraries in this study had Jurkat cell RNA spiked in.

This clonotype was counted ten times or more. The chain joins TRBV9 to TRBJ2-1; TRBD2 aligns across 8 bases. The CDR3 totals 14 residues. CDR1 SGDLS and CDR2 YYNGEE come from the germline V gene. With 3 bases clipped from V and 9 bases from J, the junction kept 8 bases outside the gene matches. CDR3 protein: CASSEAGVSGEQFF. CDR3 in DNA: TGTGCCAGCAGCGAAGCGGGAGTTTCGGGTGAGCAGTTCTTC. Looking up the rest from reference TRBV9 and TRBJ2-1 gives the full variable domain: DSGVTQTPKHLITATGQRVTLRCSPRSGDLSVYWYQQSLDQGLQFLIQYYNGEERAKGNILERFSAQQFPDLHSELNLSSLELGDSALYFCASSEAGVSGEQFFGPGTRLTVL.

As regards this clonotype: Given a much more abundant clone one base away, this may be a read error. The gene calls are TRBV13 and TRBJ1-1; D uncertain. Germline V gives CDR1 PRHDT, CDR2 FYEKMQ (reference sequence). The CDR3 is 11 residues long. The ends were cut back, 1 base at V and 12 bases at J, with 9 bases in the middle. The DNA of the CDR3 is TGTGCCAGCAGCTTAGACGGGAAATCTTTCTTT. It is translated as CASSLDGKSFF.

This clonotype has just one count. The chain links TRBV3-1 to TRBJ2-7; the D gene is possibly TRBD1 (6 bases). This CDR3 spans 15 amino acids. Germline-derived CDR1 and CDR2 are LGHDT and YNNKEL (reference sequence). V was cut by 1 base and J by 2 bases, with 12 bases left in between. CDR3 coding DNA: TGTGCCAGCAGCCAAGGGGACACAGGAGCCTACGAGCAGTACTTC. This encodes CASSQGDTGAYEQYF.

The chain links TRBV3-1 to TRBJ2-1; D is perhaps TRBD2 (5 bases). The CDR3 extends over 15 amino acids. Trimming took off 5 bases at V and 2 bases at J, with 13 bases between the two ends. Germline V gene sequence: CDR1 LGHDT, CDR2 YNNKEL (reference sequence). The CDR3, as DNA: TGTGCCAGCAGCTCAAGGACTGCTGCCTACAATGAGCAGTTCTTC. Translated: CASSSRTAAYNEQFF.

This chain connects TRBV20-1 to TRBJ1-5; TRBD1 agrees at 11 bases. CDR3 length equals 15 residues. The germline gives CDR1 DFQATT, CDR2 SNEGSKA (reference sequence). V shed 3 bases, J shed 7 bases, and the junction held 8 bases outside the gene matches. This CDR3 is CSASLGTGGNQPQHF. The CDR3 bases are TGCAGTGCTAGTCTCGGGACAGGGGGAAACCAGCCCCAGCATTTT.

CDR3 region: CASSQFRGGPYEQYF. The CDR3, as DNA: TGCGCCAGCAGCCAATTCCGCGGGGGGCCCTACGAGCAGTACTTC. The chain is built from TRBV4-3 and TRBJ2-7, with 8 bases that match TRBD2. This CDR3 comprises 15 residues. Trimming removed 2 bases from V and 2 bases from J; junction bases left unmatched: 5. Germline values: CDR1 LGHNA, CDR2 YSLEER.

A word on this clonotype: A much larger clone is a single base away; this may be a read error. The chain couples TRBV7-9 to TRBJ2-1, with D hard to call. V lost 10 bases, J lost 4 bases, and 17 bases lay in between. The CDR3 loop spans 14 amino acids. The germline CDR1 and CDR2 sequences are SEHNR and FQNEAQ (reference sequence). CDR3 residues: CATMGWPSYNEQFF. The CDR3 region has the DNA TGTGCCACCATGGGGTGGCCGAGTTACAATGAGCAGTTCTTC.

Concerning this clonotype itself: Since a much larger clone is just one base distant, this may be a read error. V gene TRBV29-1 combines with J gene TRBJ2-2; TRBD2 matches 7 bases. The CDR3 totals 16 residues. CDR1 is SQVTM and CDR2 is ANQGSEA in the germline V gene. Trimming removed 3 bases from V and 0 bases from J; junction bases left unmatched: 7. This chain's CDR3 is CSVELVGGPNTGELFF. The CDR3, as DNA: TGCAGCGTTGAGTTAGTGGGAGGGCCGAACACCGGGGAGCTGTTTTTT.

This clonotype was seen only a few times. The V call is TRBV2, the J call TRBJ2-3, with D possibly TRBD2 on 5 matching bases. The CDR3 contains 15 residues. Germline values: CDR1 SNHLY, CDR2 FYNNEI. V lost 4 bases and J 0 bases, leaving 11 bases between the germline ends. CDR3 in DNA: TGTGCCAGCAGTGTTTCTAGCAGTAGCACAGATACGCAGTATTTT. This gives the protein CASSVSSSSTDTQYF.

This clonotype was seen a few times. One junction end disagrees with the germline gene, perhaps due to a read error. V gene TRBV5-1 combines with J gene TRBJ2-3; D is possibly TRBD1 (6 bases). The CDR3 sequence is 15 residues long. Germline loops: CDR1 SGHRS, CDR2 YFSETQ. In DNA, the CDR3 is TGCGCCCGCAGCCCAGGGGAAGGGGCCACAGATACGCAGTATTTT. Its protein is CARSPGEGATDTQYF.

This clonotype was observed a few times. The chain combines TRBV3-1 with TRBJ1-1, with 7 bases that match TRBD1. The CDR3 has 15 residues. Germline loops: CDR1 LGHDT, CDR2 YNNKEL (reference sequence). V shed 0 bases and J 4 bases; nucleotides not matched to a gene: 5. DNA of the CDR3: TGTGCCAGCAGCCAAGATACAGGGGTGTCCACTGAAGCTTTCTTT. Amino acid sequence: CASSQDTGVSTEAFF.

The V and J genes are TRBV12-3 or TRBV12-4 and TRBJ2-3, with TRBD2 as a possible D gene (5 bases). The CDR3 totals 15 residues. The V end lost 6 bases, the J end lost 6 bases, and 19 bases lay between the germline ends. CDR3: CASSHELLEFDTQYF. CDR3 in DNA: TGTGCCAGCAGCCACGAACTACTAGAGTTTGATACGCAGTATTTT.

This clonotype was found many times. V usage is TRBV5-5 and J usage is TRBJ2-1, with TRBD1 matching 8 bases. The CDR3 has 15 residues. The V segment lost 4 bases and the J segment 9 bases; nucleotides outside the gene matches: 12. Germline V gene lookup returns CDR1 SGHKS and CDR2 YYEKEE (reference sequence). CDR3 sequence: CASSLSGPGTGEQFF. CDR3 coding DNA: TGTGCCAGCAGCCTATCGGGTCCCGGGACAGGTGAGCAGTTCTTC.

This clonotype was counted a few times. Germline and junction disagree at one end, which may indicate a read error. V and J are TRBV5-3 and TRBJ2-7; 9 bases match TRBD1. TRBV5-3 counts as an open reading frame of uncertain function. The CDR3 is made up of 16 amino acids. The CDR3 region has the DNA TGTGCCAGCAGCTGGGGACAGGGAAATCTCGCCTACGAGCAGTACTTC. It specifies CASSWGQGNLAYEQYF.

The genes are TRBV9 and TRBJ2-5, with D unresolved. There are 16 residues in the CDR3. The germline CDR1 and CDR2 sequences are SGDLS and YYNGEE. V was trimmed by 4 bases and J by 2 bases, leaving 18 bases between them. DNA of the CDR3: TGTGCCAGCAGCTCCGCACCGGCACGATCTCAAGAGACCCAGTACTTC. Translating gives CASSSAPARSQETQYF.

The rearrangement uses TRBV3-1 and TRBJ2-3; D unclear. The CDR3 runs to 15 residues. V was clipped by 2 bases and J by 6 bases, with 15 bases between them. Germline V gives CDR1 LGHDT, CDR2 YNNKEL (reference sequence). The CDR3 DNA is TGTGCCAGCAGCCAATATAAGGACCCCAGGGATACGCAGTATTTT. This encodes CASSQYKDPRDTQYF.

The table lists this clonotype with a few counts. This chain uses TRBV5-1 with TRBJ1-2, with 7 bases fitting TRBD1. Germline CDR1 is SGHRS and CDR2 is YFSETQ. The CDR3 consists of 15 residues. Losses at the gene ends were 0 bases for V and 5 bases for J; bases not matched to a gene: 7. Here the CDR3 reads CASSLVQGYDYGYTF. The CDR3 DNA reads TGCGCCAGCAGCTTGGTACAGGGGTACGATTATGGCTACACCTTC.

This clonotype was detected only a few times. CDR3 sequence: CASSLGEGDRVHEQYF. The CDR3 nucleotides are TGTGCCAGCAGCTTAGGGGAAGGGGACAGGGTCCACGAGCAGTACTTC. V gene TRBV7-9 combines with J gene TRBJ2-7; 9 positions agree with TRBD1. CDR3 size: 16 residues. After removal of 1 base from V and 5 bases from J, the junction contained 9 bases not matched to a gene. Germline V lookup: CDR1 SEHNR, CDR2 FQNEAQ (reference sequence). Full variable domain (missing parts from reference TRBV7-9 and TRBJ2-7): DTGVSQNPRHKITKRGQNVTFRCDPISEHNRLYWYRQTLGQGPEFLTYFQNEAQLEKSRLLSDRFSAERPKGSFSTLEIQRTEQGDSAMYLCASSLGEGDRVHEQYFGPGTRLTVT.

In its sample, this clonotype was seen a few times. The chain combines TRBV6-2 or TRBV6-3 with TRBJ1-1, with TRBD1 as a possible D gene (5 bases). V dropped 2 bases and J dropped 1 base, with 17 bases sitting between them. This CDR3 region has 17 residues. Germline-derived CDR1 and CDR2 are MNHEY and SVGEGT. Here the CDR3 DNA reads TGTGCCAGCAGTTACCCTCCTTCCCAGGGACCGAACACTGAAGCTTTCTTT. As protein: CASSYPPSQGPNTEAFF.

This clonotype was recorded at least ten times. The rearrangement joins TRBV2 to TRBJ1-1, with a possible D match to TRBD1 (5 bases). The V and J ends lost 10 bases and 4 bases respectively, with 16 bases between them. The CDR3 consists of 13 residues. In germline, CDR1 is SNHLY, CDR2 FYNNEI. The CDR3 spells CANIPQGFTEAFF. Here the CDR3 DNA reads TGTGCCAACATTCCCCAGGGTTTCACTGAAGCTTTCTTT.

This clonotype was observed at least ten times. This chain uses TRBV27 with TRBJ2-7; TRBD1 aligns across 7 bases. This CDR3 comprises 13 residues. J lost 2 bases, V lost 6 bases, and 4 bases had no gene match. Germline CDR1 and CDR2: MNHEY and SMNVEV (reference sequence). CDR3 amino acids: CASSLGTAYEQYF. DNA for the CDR3: TGTGCCAGCAGCTTGGGGACAGCCTACGAGCAGTACTTC.

A word on this clonotype: It may be a read error: a sequence one base away is much more abundant. V gene TRBV13 combines with J gene TRBJ2-3; D gene uncertain. Germline lookup yields CDR1 PRHDT and CDR2 FYEKMQ (reference sequence). The CDR3 has 13 residues. V lost 5 bases and J lost 0, with 6 bases in between. CDR3 amino acids: CASSPYSTDTQYF. CDR3 DNA: TGTGCCAGCAGCCCATATAGCACAGATACGCAGTATTTT.

This clonotype was found many times. The genes are TRBV20-1 and TRBJ1-6; no definite D call. This CDR3 comprises 16 residues. V was shortened by 0 bases and J by 2 bases, with 11 bases between the two germline ends. The germline V gene has CDR1 DFQATT and CDR2 SNEGSKA (reference sequence). The CDR3 nucleotides read TGCAGTGCTAGAGATCGTACCTCCACCTATAATTCACCCCTCCACTTT. It specifies CSARDRTSTYNSPLHF.

This clonotype was picked up many times. The gene calls are TRBV28 and TRBJ2-7; 12 nucleotides match TRBD2. Trimming took 7 bases from V and 3 from J; bases not matched to a gene: 7. The CDR3 covers 15 residues. Germline V CDR1 and CDR2: MDHEN, SYDVKM. CDR3 amino acids: CASTLGLAGSYEQYF. CDR3 in DNA: TGTGCCAGCACCCTTGGACTAGCGGGAAGCTACGAGCAGTACTTC.

The chain is built from TRBV4-2 and TRBJ2-7; no clear D. V gave up 5 bases and J gave up 3 bases, with 14 bases separating them. Germline values: CDR1 LGHNA, CDR2 YNFKEQ. CDR3 length equals 14 residues. The CDR3: CASSTEVAHYEQYF. Here the CDR3 DNA reads TGTGCCAGCAGCACAGAGGTCGCCCACTACGAGCAGTACTTC.

This clonotype showed up just a few times. One end of the junction is discordant with germline, which a read error may explain. The chain joins TRBV4-1 to TRBJ2-7; 7 bases fit TRBD2. Germline V gives CDR1 MGHRA, CDR2 YSYEKL. The CDR3 runs 15 residues. The CDR3 sequence: CASSQVGGDRYEQYF. CDR3 DNA sequence: TGCGCCAGCAGTCAAGTGGGAGGGGACCGTTACGAGCAGTACTTC.

To note about this clonotype: With a much larger clone just one base away, this may be a read error. V is TRBV7-9 and J is TRBJ2-1, with 7 bases aligning to TRBD1. This CDR3 has 15 residues. Trimming removed 5 bases from V and 4 bases from J; junction bases left unmatched: 8. Germline CDR1 and CDR2: SEHNR and FQNEAQ (reference sequence). This CDR3 reads CASSPQDRPYNEQFF. As DNA, the CDR3 is TGTGCCAGCAGCCCGCAGGACAGGCCTTACAATGAGCAGTTCTTC.

This clonotype appeared many times. The chain recombines TRBV5-1 with TRBJ1-3; D call uncertain. V was clipped by 3 bases and J by 0 bases, with 13 bases between them. The CDR3 is 16 amino acids. The V gene's germline CDR1 is SGHRS and CDR2 YFSETQ. CDR3 bases: TGCGCCAGCAGCTGGGATGGACGTTTCTCTGGAAACACCATATATTTT. Translating it yields CASSWDGRFSGNTIYF.

This clonotype has only a few counts. The rearrangement joins TRBV28 to TRBJ2-7; 9 bases fit TRBD1. Germline V CDR1 and CDR2: MDHEN, SYDVKM. There are 15 residues in the CDR3. The J segment lost 4 bases and the V segment lost 6 bases, leaving 10 bases of the junction unmatched. This CDR3 is CASRTPGTGPYEQYF. Written as DNA, the CDR3 is TGTGCCAGCAGAACCCCCGGGACAGGGCCATACGAGCAGTACTTC.

The chain uses TRBV23-1 and TRBJ1-1, with 8 bases identical to TRBD1. TRBV23-1 is designated an ORF whose function remains uncertain. The CDR3 contains 16 residues. The V gene end was trimmed by 3 bases and the J gene end by 4 bases; junction bases not matched to a gene: 10. This chain's CDR3 is CASSHLTQGGGTEAFF. The CDR3 DNA reads as TGCGCCAGCAGTCACCTGACACAGGGGGGCGGCACTGAAGCTTTCTTT.